One and the same sample provided the 10 T cell receptor beta chains below, sequenced in a study of cytomegalovirus exposure and HLA in healthy donors. A multiplex PCR was run with 60 Vbeta primers and 13 Jbeta primers. Assay: immunoSEQ multiplex PCR; the TCRdb copy retains only in-frame clones and omits some. Among 150,000 to 200,000 clones listed, roughly four fifths were seen once. The sample was PBMCs. These receptors all stem from a man aged 45 to 65 in good health and CMV-seronegative.

The V call is TRBV2, the J call TRBJ2-1, with a weak D call TRBD2 (6 bases). The CDR3 sequence is 15 residues long. Germline CDR1 is SNHLY and CDR2 is FYNNEI. With 6 bases removed from V and 12 bases from J, the gap between germline ends came to 24 bases. CDR3 in amino acids: CASRAGTSAVSVQFF. Here the CDR3 DNA reads TGTGCCAGCAGGGCCGGGACTTCGGCGGTGAGTGTGCAGTTCTTC.

The chain employs TRBV4-3 and TRBJ2-1, with a weak D call TRBD1 (5 bases). The germline gives CDR1 LGHNA, CDR2 YSLEER. The ends were cut back, 2 bases at V and 0 bases at J, with 17 bases in the middle. This CDR3 is built from 18 residues. DNA for the CDR3: TGCGCCAGCAGCCAACCGGGTGTAGGGGCTGACTCCTACAATGAGCAGTTCTTC. Protein sequence: CASSQPGVGADSYNEQFF.

This clone appeared a few times. The genes are TRBV7-2 and TRBJ2-2, with 9 positions matching TRBD1. The germline gives CDR1 SGHTA, CDR2 FQGNSA. The CDR3 sequence is 16 residues long. V gave up 1 base and J gave up 2 bases; unmatched junction bases: 2. CDR3: CASSLVQGANTGELFF. The DNA of the CDR3 is TGTGCCAGCAGCTTAGTACAGGGGGCTAACACCGGGGAGCTGTTTTTT.

The genes are TRBV18 and TRBJ1-1; the D is unclear. The germline CDR1 and CDR2 sequences are KGHSH and LQKENI. V shed 3 bases and J shed 1 base, with 6 bases lying between them. The CDR3 loop spans 13 amino acids. CDR3 amino acids: CASSPYRNTEAFF. The CDR3 bases are TGTGCCAGCTCACCTTACAGGAACACTGAAGCTTTCTTT. The full variable domain, completed using reference TRBV18 and TRBJ1-1, is NAGVMQNPRHLVRRRGQEARLRCSPMKGHSHVYWYRQLPEEGLKFMVYLQKENIIDESGMPKERFSAEFPKEGPSILRIQQVVRGDSAAYFCASSPYRNTEAFFGQGTRLTVV.

This chain uses TRBV18 with TRBJ2-7, with 9 bases matching TRBD1. After removal of 3 bases from V and 4 bases from J, the junction contained 4 bases not matched to a gene. The CDR3 length is 14 residues. Germline values: CDR1 KGHSH, CDR2 LQKENI. CDR3 residues: CASSPGTGKYEQYF. The CDR3 DNA follows: TGTGCCAGCTCACCCGGGACAGGGAAGTACGAGCAGTACTTC. The variable domain in full, completed from reference TRBV18 and TRBJ2-7, reads NAGVMQNPRHLVRRRGQEARLRCSPMKGHSHVYWYRQLPEEGLKFMVYLQKENIIDESGMPKERFSAEFPKEGPSILRIQQVVRGDSAAYFCASSPGTGKYEQYFGPGTRLTVT.

This chain joins TRBV21-1 and TRBJ1-2. TRBV21-1 is labeled a pseudogene. This CDR3 has 16 amino acids. CDR3 in amino acids: CASRVSKEGTEPGYTF. CDR3 nucleotides: TGTGCCAGCAGAGTCAGCAAAGAGGGCACGGAACCGGGCTACACCTTC.

The V call is TRBV10-3, the J call TRBJ2-7, with a tentative D call TRBD2 (5 bases). The CDR3 length is 13 residues. Trimming left V 10 bases short and J 0 bases short, with 13 bases between. Looked up from germline, CDR1 is ENHRY and CDR2 is SYGVKD. CDR3 region: CANRGHSSYEQYF. CDR3 sequence (DNA): TGTGCCAACCGGGGTCATAGCTCCTACGAGCAGTACTTC.

The CDR3 DNA is TGTGCCAGCACCTCTACCGGGACAGGGGGCGGTCAGCCCCAGCATTTT. It translates to CASTSTGTGGGQPQHF. The chain combines TRBV28 with TRBJ1-5; 12 bases line up with TRBD1. V was clipped by 7 bases and J by 6 bases; unmatched bases: 10. The CDR3 contains 16 residues. Germline V gene lookup returns CDR1 MDHEN and CDR2 SYDVKM.

This clone was picked up a small number of times. The chain has TRBV6-6 and TRBJ1-3; D gene uncertain. The length of the CDR3 is 12 residues. Germline CDR1 is MNHNY and CDR2 is SVGAGI (reference sequence). V lost 8 bases, J lost 4 bases, and 9 bases lay in between. CDR3 nucleotide sequence: TGTGCCAGCTCATATCTAGGAAACACCATATATTTT. This encodes CASSYLGNTIYF.

The chain joins TRBV6-5 to TRBJ2-1; perhaps TRBD2 as D (6 bases). The V gene lost 6 bases and the J gene lost 4 bases, with 10 bases spanning the gap. This CDR3 is built from 13 residues. Germline CDR1 MNHEY, CDR2 SVGAGI. This CDR3 reads CASSPGGYNEQFF. As DNA, the CDR3 is TGTGCCAGCAGCCCCGGGGGTTACAATGAGCAGTTCTTC.